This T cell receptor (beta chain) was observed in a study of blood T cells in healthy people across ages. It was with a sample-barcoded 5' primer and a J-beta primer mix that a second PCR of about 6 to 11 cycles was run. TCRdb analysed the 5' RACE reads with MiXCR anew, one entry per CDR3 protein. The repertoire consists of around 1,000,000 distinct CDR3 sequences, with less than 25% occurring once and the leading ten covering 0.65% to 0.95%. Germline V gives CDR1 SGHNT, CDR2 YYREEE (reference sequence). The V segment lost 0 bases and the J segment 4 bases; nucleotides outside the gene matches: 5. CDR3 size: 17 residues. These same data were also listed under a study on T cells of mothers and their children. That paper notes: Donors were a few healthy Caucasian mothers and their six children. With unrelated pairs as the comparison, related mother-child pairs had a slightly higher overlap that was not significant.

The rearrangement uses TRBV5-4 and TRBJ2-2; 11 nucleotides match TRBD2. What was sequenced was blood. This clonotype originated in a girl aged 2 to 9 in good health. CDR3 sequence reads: CASSLDSGGAVTGELFF. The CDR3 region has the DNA TGTGCCAGCAGCTTGGATAGCGGGGGGGCGGTCACCGGGGAGCTGTTTTTT.